This T cell receptor (beta chain) emerged from a study of Ad26.COV2.S vaccination and SARS-CoV-2 variants. As for the study in general: Intramuscularly, Ad26.COV2.S was given either once or twice, 56 days apart.

The repertoire was sequenced with immunoSEQ multiplex PCR; TCRdb's copy has only in-frame clones and lacks some. Of roughly 700,000 clones listed, 80% to 90% are singletons. Specified treatment: some 20 received Ad26.COV2.S at low or high dose, single or two shots; about 5 received placebo; per-sample allocation not given. The study sampled participants on day 63 after the first vaccine or placebo injection. Expressing Wuhan-strain SARS-CoV-2 spike, an Ad26 vector served as the vaccine. CDR1 is MGHDK and CDR2 is SYGVNS in the germline V gene. The CDR3 runs to 13 residues. V was pared by 5 bases and J by 13 bases, with 15 bases between. Study-wide findings and caveats: Breadth measured for non-spike TCRs was similar across vaccine and placebo recipients. Vaccine recipients had higher spike-specific TCR breadth than placebo recipients.

Of note for this clone: Its antigen remains unidentified.

Sequencing used peripheral blood, obtained in a trial of Ad26.COV2.S vaccine versus placebo. The receptor's source is a person aged 18-60 years who received the Ad26.COV2.S COVID-19 vaccine or a placebo. This sequence joins TRBV25-1 and TRBJ1-6; perhaps TRBD1 as D (5 bases). The CDR3: CASSWRGGAPLHF. The CDR3 DNA follows: TGTGCCAGCAGTTGGCGGGGGGGAGCCCCCCTCCACTTT.